Listed below are T cell receptor beta chains from one sample, sequenced in a study of CD8 T cells in ankylosing spondylitis. Using its own MiXCR run on the 5' RACE reads, TCRdb lists one record per CDR3 protein. The repertoire holds 300,000 to 400,000 distinct CDR3 sequences, with about a fifth as singletons. The sample taken for sequencing was blood, either unsorted or a sorted T cell fraction (not recorded which). All receptors come from a male donor with ankylosing spondylitis. The CDR3 runs from the conserved cysteine through the conserved F or W. D genes are given only for firm matches. The size field is filled for only some rows; it gives once, few, many or a size class.

.,TRBJ2-4,TRBD1,TRBV20-1,CSALSQDRGRHKNIQYF,TGCAGTGCTCTCTCTCAGGACAGGGGGCGACACAAAAACATTCAGTACTTC
.,TRBJ1-6,.,TRBV18,CASSTTGFDSPLHF,TGTGCCAGCTCAACTACAGGGTTTGACTCACCCCTCCACTTT
many,TRBJ2-5,.,TRBV21-1,CASSTRPETQYF,TGTGCCAGCAGCACCAGGCCAGAGACCCAGTACTTC
many,TRBJ1-5,.,TRBV12-3/TRBV12-4,CASSLRGGQPQHF,TGTGCCAGCAGTTTACGGGGGGGTCAGCCCCAGCATTTT
.,TRBJ2-3,.,TRBV29-1,CSVNSEVDTQYF,TGCAGCGTGAATAGCGAGGTAGATACGCAGTATTTT
few,TRBJ1-6,.,TRBV4-1,CASGRPYNSPLHF,TGCGCCAGCGGCAGACCGTATAATTCACCCCTCCACTTT
.,TRBJ2-1,TRBD2,TRBV7-9,CASSLLSGRRPYNEQFF,TGTGCCAGCAGCTTACTCAGCGGGAGAAGGCCCTACAATGAGCAGTTCTTC
few,TRBJ1-1,.,TRBV29-1,CSVEPSRGIF,TGCAGCGTTGAACCTTCAAGAGGAATCTTT
.,TRBJ1-1,.,TRBV5-1,CASSLAGVALNTEAFF,TGCGCCAGCAGCTTGGCGGGGGTAGCTTTGAACACTGAAGCTTTCTTT
few,TRBJ1-1,TRBD1,TRBV5-6,CASSFGTGVMNTEAFF,TGTGCCAGCAGCTTCGGGACAGGGGTGATGAACACTGAAGCTTTCTTT
.,TRBJ2-3,.,TRBV14,CASSYRYHTDTRYF,TGTGCCAGCAGCTACAGGTACCACACAGATACGCGGTATTTT
.,TRBJ1-1,TRBD1,TRBV6-1,CASSRDLQGRAFF,TGTGCCAGCAGCCGGGATCTACAGGGGCGAGCTTTCTTT
many,TRBJ1-1,.,TRBV3-1,CASSPQGGNTEAFF,TGTGCCAGCAGTCCCCAGGGAGGGAACACTGAAGCTTTCTTT
few,TRBJ2-7,.,TRBV10-2,CASSGGQLTYEQYF,TGCGCCAGCAGTGGGGGACAACTCACCTACGAGCAGTACTTC
.,TRBJ1-4,TRBD1,TRBV3-1,CASSQLQGGKLFF,TGTGCCAGCAGCCAACTGCAGGGGGGAAAACTGTTTTTT
few,TRBJ2-7,.,TRBV25-1,CASRSAAFYEQYF,TGTGCCAGCAGGTCGGCAGCCTTCTACGAGCAGTACTTC
.,TRBJ2-1,.,TRBV2,CASRDDGSVEQFF,TGTGCCAGCAGGGATGATGGGAGCGTTGAGCAGTTCTTC
.,TRBJ2-2,.,TRBV5-1,CASSLAGLNTGELFF,TGCGCCAGCAGCTTGGCTGGACTGAACACCGGGGAGCTGTTTTTT
few,TRBJ1-4,.,TRBV20-1,CSAKPNRVANEKLFF,TGCAGTGCTAAACCTAACAGGGTTGCTAATGAAAAACTGTTTTTT
many,TRBJ2-6,.,TRBV5-1,CASSFSGAGANVLTF,TGCGCCAGCAGCTTTTCAGGGGCTGGGGCCAACGTCCTGACTTTC
.,TRBJ2-3,.,TRBV18,CASSATSSTDTQYF,TGTGCCAGCTCAGCGACTTCTAGCACAGATACGCAGTATTTT
few,TRBJ2-7,.,TRBV18,CASSPQAYEQYF,TGTGCCAGCTCACCACAGGCTTACGAGCAGTACTTC
.,TRBJ2-3,TRBD2,TRBV5-1,CASSFALAGVGTDTQYF,TGCGCCAGCAGCTTCGCACTAGCGGGAGTCGGCACAGATACGCAGTATTTT
few,TRBJ2-7,TRBD2,TRBV4-1,CASSQGGLAGNYEQYF,TGCGCCAGCAGCCAAGGGGGACTAGCGGGGAACTACGAGCAGTACTTC
.,TRBJ2-1,.,TRBV6-1,CASSELSREFF,TGTGCCAGCAGTGAACTATCGCGAGAGTTCTTC
.,TRBJ2-3,.,TRBV6-4,CASSSQGNTDTQYF,TGTGCCAGCAGTTCGCAGGGTAACACAGATACGCAGTATTTT
few,TRBJ2-7,TRBD1,TRBV6-1,CASRSRDRWREQYF,TGTGCCAGCAGAAGCCGGGACAGGTGGCGGGAGCAGTACTTC
few,TRBJ1-2,.,TRBV6-2/TRBV6-3,CASILRRVYNGYTF,TGTGCCAGCATTCTAAGAAGGGTTTATAATGGCTACACCTTC
few,TRBJ2-1,.,TRBV6-2/TRBV6-3,CASSPLARGNEQFF,TGTGCCAGCAGTCCACTAGCTAGGGGAAATGAGCAGTTCTTC
few,TRBJ2-7,TRBD2,TRBV7-2,CASSQSWLAGEYEQYF,TGTGCCAGCAGCCAAAGCTGGCTAGCGGGAGAGTACGAGCAGTACTTC
.,TRBJ2-2,.,TRBV29-1,CSVEKSGELFF,TGCAGCGTTGAGAAGTCCGGGGAGCTGTTTTTT
many,TRBJ2-4,.,TRBV3-1,CASSQEGAKNIQYF,TGTGCCAGCAGCCAGGAGGGAGCCAAAAACATTCAGTACTTC
.,TRBJ2-1,TRBD2,TRBV20-1,CSAHGARASGRANEQFF,TGCAGTGCGCACGGGGCTCGGGCTAGCGGGAGAGCCAATGAGCAGTTCTTC
few,TRBJ1-5,.,TRBV20-1,CSARRPTILRAETPQHF,TGCAGTGCTAGACGCCCTACTATCCTCCGGGCCGAAACGCCCCAGCATTTT
few,TRBJ2-5,.,TRBV20-1,CSARYQETQYF,TGCAGTGCCAGGTACCAAGAGACCCAGTACTTC
once,TRBJ2-1,TRBD2,TRBV6-5,CASSYGFGRAEYEQFF,TGTGCCAGCAGTTACGGTTTCGGGAGGGCCGAATATGAGCAGTTCTTC
many,TRBJ2-7,.,TRBV10-3,CAISVGSRTNEQYF,TGTGCCATCAGTGTTGGGTCCAGGACTAACGAGCAGTACTTC
.,TRBJ2-5,.,TRBV28,CASSFWGRQETQYF,TGTGCCAGCAGTTTCTGGGGTCGCCAAGAGACCCAGTACTTC
few,TRBJ2-6,.,TRBV12-3/TRBV12-4,CASSLQVGANVLTF,TGTGCCAGCAGTTTACAGGTTGGGGCCAACGTCCTGACTTTC
.,TRBJ1-2,.,TRBV6-1,CANRIVPNYGYTF,TGTGCCAACCGCATCGTTCCTAACTATGGCTACACCTTC
few,TRBJ2-1,.,TRBV7-3,CASSLSSSALYNEQFF,TGTGCCAGCAGCTTAAGCTCTAGCGCGCTTTACAATGAGCAGTTCTTC
few,TRBJ1-6,.,TRBV25-1,CASSESRLPNSPLHF,TGTGCCAGCAGTGAATCACGGCTTCCGAATTCACCCCTCCACTTT
.,TRBJ2-7,TRBD1,TRBV9,CASSLTGLAHEQYF,TGTGCCAGCAGCCTGACAGGGCTAGCCCACGAGCAGTACTTC
few,TRBJ2-5,TRBD2,TRBV29-1,CSVGSSGRVKETQYF,TGCAGCGTTGGAAGCAGCGGGAGGGTAAAAGAGACCCAGTACTTC
few,TRBJ2-3,.,TRBV6-1,CASSDLSTDTQYF,TGTGCCAGCAGTGATCTAAGCACAGATACGCAGTATTTT
few,TRBJ1-1,.,TRBV20-1,CSAGTKDGF,TGCAGTGCTGGGACGAAGGATGGCTTT
.,TRBJ2-3,TRBD2,TRBV5-1,CASSLGLAGPSVDTQYF,TGCGCCAGCAGCCTTGGACTAGCGGGACCCTCCGTAGATACGCAGTATTTT
.,TRBJ2-5,.,TRBV20-1,CSAQVRDETQYF,TGCAGTGCCCAAGTCCGGGATGAGACCCAGTACTTC
.,TRBJ2-7,.,TRBV21-1,CASALAGVFREQYF,TGTGCCAGCGCCCTTGCCGGGGTTTTTCGTGAGCAGTACTTC
few,TRBJ1-5,.,TRBV2,CASSEAISEPQHF,TGTGCCAGCAGTGAAGCGATATCGGAGCCCCAGCATTTT
.,TRBJ2-1,.,TRBV7-9,CASSGDRYNEQFF,TGTGCCAGCAGCGGAGACAGGTACAATGAGCAGTTCTTC
few,TRBJ2-5,TRBD2,TRBV20-1,CSARVVGTSSETQYF,TGCAGTGCTAGAGTTGTAGGGACTAGCTCAGAGACCCAGTACTTC
.,TRBJ1-2,.,TRBV5-1,CASSSAGRTGYTF,TGCGCCAGCAGCTCGGCAGGGAGGACGGGCTACACCTTC
many,TRBJ2-1,.,TRBV20-1,CSAPLGNEQFF,TGCAGTGCTCCCCTAGGAAATGAGCAGTTCTTC
.,TRBJ2-4,.,TRBV3-1,CASSQTMGSHLRPKNIQYF,TGTGCCAGCAGCCAAACTATGGGCAGCCATCTTCGACCCAAAAACATTCAGTACTTC
.,TRBJ1-6,TRBD1,TRBV12-3/TRBV12-4,CASSPMGRGDRPLHF,TGTGCCAGCAGCCCCATGGGCAGGGGGGATAGGCCCCTCCACTTT
.,TRBJ2-7,.,TRBV5-1,CASSPGQTSAHEQYF,TGCGCCAGCAGCCCTGGACAGACAAGCGCCCACGAGCAGTACTTC